This T cell receptor (beta chain) was sequenced in a study of T cell repertoires in cytomegalovirus infection. Turning to the study itself: Matching HLA type, along with CMV infection, was indicated by public TCR beta signatures.

Study-wide findings and caveats: The cumulative frequency of public TCR beta families identified carriers of CMV plus the relevant HLA.

Germline V gene sequence: CDR1 SGHKS, CDR2 YYEKEE (reference sequence). With 4 bases removed from V and 4 bases from J, the gap between germline ends came to 14 bases. The CDR3 has 14 amino acids. This clonotype was detected a few times. As yet, its antigen is unknown. TCRdb itself ran the reads through MiXCR, one entry per CDR3 protein. The sample includes 450,000 to 600,000 distinct CDR3 sequences, 11% seen only once; the top ten take around 9.6%. The chain recombines TRBV5-5 with TRBJ1-1; D unclear. The origin of this receptor is a human donor in good health (CMV status not recorded). Some clones in this sample may be carry-over from other donors' samples. Sequencing used PBMCs. The CDR3 DNA reads TGTGCCAGCAGCCCTACCGAGTGGGGCACTGAAGCTTTCTTT. This sequence encodes CASSPTEWGTEAFF.